A selection of T cell receptor beta chains follows, all from one sample in a study of cytomegalovirus exposure and HLA in healthy donors. Sequencing used immunoSEQ multiplex PCR; TCRdb keeps in-frame clones, though not all of them. The sample carries approximately 170,000 clones, 78% recorded once. The sample was PBMCs. These TCRs come from a middle-aged woman in good health and CMV-seropositive. CDR3s include the opening cysteine and the closing phenylalanine or tryptophan. Fields, in order: clone size, D gene, V gene, J gene, CDR3 DNA, CDR3 protein. D genes are given only for firm matches. The listing skips clone size in some rows; elsewhere it reads once, few, many or a size class.

clone size: -; D gene: TRBD1; V gene: TRBV5-1; J gene: TRBJ2-4; CDR3 DNA: TGCGCCAGCAGCTCACGGACAGGCACAGGGAACAGTCAGTACTTC; CDR3 protein: CASSSRTGTGNSQYF
clone size: -; D gene: TRBD1; V gene: TRBV19; J gene: TRBJ2-5; CDR3 DNA: TGTGCCAGTAGTGCTGGGACAGGTTCGTCAGAGACCCAGTACTTC; CDR3 protein: CASSAGTGSSETQYF
clone size: once; D gene: -; V gene: TRBV6-5; J gene: TRBJ1-6; CDR3 DNA: TGTGCCAGCGGAACCTTGGGGGCGACTAATTCACCCCTCCACTTT; CDR3 protein: CASGTLGATNSPLHF
clone size: -; D gene: -; V gene: TRBV19; J gene: TRBJ1-1; CDR3 DNA: TGTGCCAGTCTCAGGGATGAAAGCACTGAAGCTTTCTTT; CDR3 protein: CASLRDESTEAFF
clone size: -; D gene: -; V gene: TRBV7-3; J gene: TRBJ2-5; CDR3 DNA: TGTGCCAGCAGCTTAACTAGTTCAGAGACCCAGTACTTC; CDR3 protein: CASSLTSSETQYF
clone size: -; D gene: -; V gene: TRBV5-1; J gene: TRBJ2-5; CDR3 DNA: TGCGCCAGCAGCCGTACGGGACACGACCAAGAGACCCAGTACTTC; CDR3 protein: CASSRTGHDQETQYF
clone size: -; D gene: -; V gene: TRBV7-2; J gene: TRBJ2-1; CDR3 DNA: TGTGCCAGCAGCCTACGGGGGGCCGCCTACAATGAGCAGTTCTTC; CDR3 protein: CASSLRGAAYNEQFF
clone size: -; D gene: -; V gene: TRBV11-2; J gene: TRBJ1-3; CDR3 DNA: TGTGCCAGCAGCTTAGACTCCCCAGCTGGAAACACCATATATTTT; CDR3 protein: CASSLDSPAGNTIYF
clone size: -; D gene: TRBD2; V gene: TRBV5-4; J gene: TRBJ2-5; CDR3 DNA: TGTGCCAGCAGCCGGACTAGCGGCCTAGGGGAGACCCAGTACTTC; CDR3 protein: CASSRTSGLGETQYF
clone size: few; D gene: TRBD2; V gene: TRBV9; J gene: TRBJ2-1; CDR3 DNA: TGTGCCAGCAGCGTAGCTACCCCTCTAGCGGGGGGGCTTGGTGAGCAGTTCTTC; CDR3 protein: CASSVATPLAGGLGEQFF
clone size: -; D gene: -; V gene: TRBV29-1; J gene: TRBJ1-2; CDR3 DNA: TGCAGCGGGGCGGAAGCGGGTGGCTACACCTTC; CDR3 protein: CSGAEAGGYTF
clone size: -; D gene: TRBD2; V gene: TRBV5-1; J gene: TRBJ2-5; CDR3 DNA: TGCGCCAGCAGCTTGGCCGGTAGCGGGGGGCAGAAGACCCAGTACTTC; CDR3 protein: CASSLAGSGGQKTQYF
clone size: few; D gene: -; V gene: TRBV7-2; J gene: TRBJ1-5; CDR3 DNA: TGTGCCAGCAGCCCCTATAGCAATCAGCCCCAGCATTTT; CDR3 protein: CASSPYSNQPQHF
clone size: few; D gene: TRBD1; V gene: TRBV5-1; J gene: TRBJ2-5; CDR3 DNA: TGCGCCAGCAGCTCGAGGACAGGGGGCTTGGGGACCCAGTACTTC; CDR3 protein: CASSSRTGGLGTQYF
clone size: -; D gene: TRBD1; V gene: TRBV7-3; J gene: TRBJ1-1; CDR3 DNA: TGTGCCAGCAGCGAGAGGGACAGTAGAACTGAAGCTTTCTTT; CDR3 protein: CASSERDSRTEAFF
clone size: -; D gene: -; V gene: TRBV5-1; J gene: TRBJ2-7; CDR3 DNA: TGCGCCAGCAGCTTGAATAGTCCCTACGAGCAGTACTTC; CDR3 protein: CASSLNSPYEQYF
clone size: -; D gene: -; V gene: TRBV19; J gene: TRBJ2-2; CDR3 DNA: TGTGCCAGTAGTGCGGGGACAGCCACCGGGGAGCTGTTTTTT; CDR3 protein: CASSAGTATGELFF
clone size: -; D gene: -; V gene: TRBV10-3; J gene: TRBJ2-1; CDR3 DNA: TGTGCCATCGAGGCTGACAATGAGCAGTTCTTC; CDR3 protein: CAIEADNEQFF
clone size: -; D gene: -; V gene: TRBV6-5; J gene: TRBJ2-2; CDR3 DNA: TGTGCCAGCAGTTACTCGGCAGGGGCCTCCGGGGAGCTGTTTTTT; CDR3 protein: CASSYSAGASGELFF
clone size: -; D gene: TRBD1; V gene: TRBV19; J gene: TRBJ1-1; CDR3 DNA: TGTGCCAGTATTGCCACGCCAGGGGGCATCGCTGAAGCTTTCTTT; CDR3 protein: CASIATPGGIAEAFF